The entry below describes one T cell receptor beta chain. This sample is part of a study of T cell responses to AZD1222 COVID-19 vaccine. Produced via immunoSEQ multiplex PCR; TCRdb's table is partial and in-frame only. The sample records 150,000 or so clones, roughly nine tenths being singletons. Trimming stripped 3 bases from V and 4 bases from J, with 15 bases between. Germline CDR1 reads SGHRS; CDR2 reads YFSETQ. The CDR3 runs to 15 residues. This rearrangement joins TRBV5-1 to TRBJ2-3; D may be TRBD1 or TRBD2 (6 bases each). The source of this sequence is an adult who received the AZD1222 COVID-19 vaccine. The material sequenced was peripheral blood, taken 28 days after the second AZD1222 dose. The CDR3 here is CASSYEGGGPDTQYF. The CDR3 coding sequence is TGCGCCAGCAGCTACGAGGGGGGTGGTCCAGATACGCAGTATTTT.